The 13 T cell receptor beta chains below all came from one sample that was sequenced in a study of blood T cells in healthy people across ages. A sample-barcoded 5' primer and a J-beta primer mix were used in a second PCR of about 6 to 11 cycles. TCRdb processed the 5' RACE reads anew with MiXCR; each CDR3 protein has one entry. This sample yields about 1.6 million distinct CDR3 sequences, of which about 35% are seen a single time; 10% to 12% belongs to the top ten. The material sequenced was blood. The source of these receptors is a woman between 25 and 40 years old in good health.

The rearrangement uses TRBV29-1 and TRBJ2-7; 9 positions agree with TRBD1. The CDR3 extends over 16 amino acids. The trim removed 7 bases at V and 3 bases at J, leaving 16 bases unmatched. CDR1 SQVTM and CDR2 ANQGSEA come from the germline V gene. The CDR3 sequence is CSGDRRRGTGCYEQYF. The CDR3 DNA sequence: TGCAGCGGGGACCGGCGGCGGGGGACAGGGTGCTACGAGCAGTACTTC.

This clonotype was seen a few times. The chain joins TRBV14 to TRBJ2-3; 10 bases match TRBD1. Germline V gives CDR1 SGHDN, CDR2 FVKESK. With 1 base clipped from V and 5 bases from J, the junction kept 6 bases outside the gene matches. This CDR3 spans 16 amino acids. Written as DNA, the CDR3 is TGTGCCAGCAGCCAAGCCGGGACAGGGGTGTTAGATACGCAGTATTTT. Amino acid sequence: CASSQAGTGVLDTQYF.

The gene calls are TRBV28 and TRBJ2-7, with D hard to call. Germline V gene lookup returns CDR1 MDHEN and CDR2 SYDVKM. Between the trimmed V and J ends, which lost 8 bases and 4 bases, there was a span of 12 bases. This CDR3 comprises 12 residues. This chain's CDR3 is CASSGKVYEQYF. CDR3 sequence (DNA): TGTGCCAGCTCTGGGAAGGTTTACGAGCAGTACTTC.

The J gene is TRBJ2-5, the V gene TRBV11-2; perhaps TRBD1 as D (5 bases). The closer fit of TRBJ2-7 to the DNA end suggests the J call may be wrong. The length of the CDR3 is 14 residues. CDR1 and CDR2 from the germline V gene are SGHAT and FQNNGV. The CDR3, as DNA: TGTGCCAGCAGCTCGGACGGCTGGGGCAGCGAGCAGTACTTC. Translating it yields CASSSDGWGSEQYF.

The V call is TRBV6-5, the J call TRBJ2-3; 11 bases line up with TRBD2. The germline V gene encodes CDR1 MNHEY and CDR2 SVGAGI. J gave up 4 bases and V 2 bases, and 8 bases lay outside the gene matches. The CDR3 is 17 residues long. CDR3 DNA sequence: TGTGCCAGCAGTTACCATGTTAGCGGGGGGGCCCCAGATACGCAGTATTTT. It specifies CASSYHVSGGAPDTQYF.

The chain recombines TRBV20-1 with TRBJ1-1; D is undetermined. The germline V gene encodes CDR1 DFQATT and CDR2 SNEGSKA (reference sequence). Trimming removed 0 bases at V and 8 bases at J, with 16 bases between. The CDR3 runs to 14 residues. The DNA for the CDR3 is TGCAGTGCTAGAGATCTCGGTTATTCCCGAGAAGCTTTCTTT. Translation: CSARDLGYSREAFF.

There are a few counts of this clonotype. The V call is TRBV7-2, the J call TRBJ2-1, with a possible D match to TRBD2 (6 bases). V was trimmed by 1 base and J by 7 bases, leaving 11 bases between them. The CDR3 extends over 14 amino acids. From germline, CDR1 is SGHTA and CDR2 FQGNSA. CDR3 nucleotides: TGTGCCAGCAGCTTAGTGAGGGCGGGGAATGAGCAGTTCTTC. It codes for CASSLVRAGNEQFF.

The rearrangement links TRBV20-1 to TRBJ2-7; 7 nucleotides match TRBD1. The CDR3 contains 16 residues. After removal of 0 bases from V and 2 bases from J, the junction contained 10 bases not matched to a gene. Germline lookup yields CDR1 DFQATT and CDR2 SNEGSKA (reference sequence). Here the CDR3 reads CSARESPGQSPYEQYF. The CDR3 DNA reads TGCAGTGCTAGAGAGTCGCCGGGACAGTCCCCCTACGAGCAGTACTTC.

In this sample, this clonotype turned up a few times. The gene calls are TRBV27 and TRBJ2-5; D unclear. Trimming took 5 bases from V and 5 from J, leaving 24 bases between them. Germline-derived CDR1 and CDR2 are MNHEY and SMNVEV (reference sequence). The CDR3 contains 17 residues. CDR3 bases: TGTGCCAGCAGTCACGCACCCCCTTCCGGATTAGGGGAGACCCAGTACTTC. Translating gives CASSHAPPSGLGETQYF.

The chain has TRBV20-1 and TRBJ2-1; 11 positions agree with TRBD2. V lost 3 bases to trimming and J lost 3 bases; unmatched junction nucleotides: 7. CDR1 is DFQATT, CDR2 SNEGSKA, per germline (reference sequence). The CDR3 covers 16 residues. CDR3 amino acids: CSARVPGTSGYNEQFF. The CDR3 DNA is TGCAGTGCTAGGGTCCCCGGGACTAGCGGCTACAATGAGCAGTTCTTC.

This sequence joins TRBV7-2 and TRBJ2-1; D might be TRBD1 or TRBD2, each matching 6 bases. Germline CDR1 SGHTA, CDR2 FQGNSA. Trimming shortened V by 3 bases and J by 9 bases, and 18 bases separated the two germline ends. The CDR3 contains 15 residues. CDR3 DNA sequence: TGTGCCAGCAGCTTGATGCCGGGAGAAGGGGGTGAGCAGTTCTTC. This translates into CASSLMPGEGGEQFF. The whole variable domain, remainder taken from reference TRBV7-2 and TRBJ2-1, is GAGVSQSPSNKVTEKGKDVELRCDPISGHTALYWYRQSLGQGLEFLIYFQGNSAPDKSGLPSDRFSAERTGGSVSTLTIQRTQQEDSAVYLCASSLMPGEGGEQFFGPGTRLTVL.

The rearrangement joins TRBV7-6 to TRBJ2-1, with D possibly TRBD2 on 6 matching bases. V was cut by 1 base and J by 2 bases, with 21 bases left in between. The CDR3 has 19 residues. The germline CDR1 and CDR2 sequences are SGHVS and FNYEAQ. CDR3 coding DNA: TGTGCCAGCAGCTTAGAGGGGTCGGCTAGCGCTCTCGCCTACAATGAGCAGTTCTTC. This sequence encodes CASSLEGSASALAYNEQFF.

The sample holds many counts of this clonotype. One end of the junction does not line up with germline, which may come from a read error. The V gene is TRBV4-1, the J gene TRBJ2-5; D is perhaps TRBD2 (6 bases). This CDR3 has 14 residues. Germline-derived CDR1 and CDR2 are MGHRA and YSYEKL. The chain's CDR3 is CASSQGGSQETQYF. The DNA for the CDR3 is TGTGCCAGCAGTCAGGGAGGCAGCCAAGAGACCCAGTACTTC.